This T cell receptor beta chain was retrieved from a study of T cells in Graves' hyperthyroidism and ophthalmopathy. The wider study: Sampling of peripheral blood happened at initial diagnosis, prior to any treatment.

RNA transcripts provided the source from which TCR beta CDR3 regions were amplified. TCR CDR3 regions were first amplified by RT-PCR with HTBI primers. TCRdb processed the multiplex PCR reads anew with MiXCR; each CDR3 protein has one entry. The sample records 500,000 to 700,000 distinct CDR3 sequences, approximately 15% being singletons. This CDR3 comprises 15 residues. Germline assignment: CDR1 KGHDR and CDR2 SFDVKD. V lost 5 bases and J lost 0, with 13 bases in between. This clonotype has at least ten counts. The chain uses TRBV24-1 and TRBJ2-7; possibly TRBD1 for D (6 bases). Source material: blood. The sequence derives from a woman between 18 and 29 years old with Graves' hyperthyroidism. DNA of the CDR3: TGTGCCACCAGTGCAGCAGGGACAAGCTCCTACGAGCAGTACTTC. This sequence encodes CATSAAGTSSYEQYF.